Here is one T cell receptor (beta chain) with its context. Profiling relied on immunoSEQ multiplex PCR, and the TCRdb table lists in-frame clones only, not all of them. This table holds about 280,000 clones, 88% found once. V was trimmed by 3 bases and J by 7 bases, leaving 7 bases between them. From germline, CDR1 is SNHLY and CDR2 FYNNEI. The CDR3 loop spans 11 amino acids. The data derive from a study of blood T cell repertoires in COVID-19. At the level of the study: PBMCs, B-cell-depleted T cells, or T cells provided the cDNA or gDNA that made up the material.

Enrolled during active infection, Seattle patients were then followed longitudinally. The genes are TRBV2 and TRBJ2-7, with D hard to call. The sequencing sample was made of peripheral blood. This TCR was recovered from a young woman with COVID-19, enrolled during active disease. The chain's CDR3 is CASSDTTEQYF. CDR3 DNA: TGTGCCAGCAGTGACACGACAGAGCAGTACTTC.